Listed below are T cell receptor beta chains from one sample, sequenced in a study of blood T cell repertoires in COVID-19. Data came from immunoSEQ multiplex PCR; TCRdb stores just in-frame clones and leaves some out. The sample has around 110,000 clones; 70% to 75% are singletons. The sequenced material came from peripheral blood. These receptors were taken from a human donor with acute or convalescent COVID-19. The donor label of this sample is uncertain. The CDR3 runs from the conserved cysteine through the conserved F or W. Fields, in order: V gene, J gene, CDR3 protein.

>TRBV7-9|TRBJ1-2
CASTDRTNYGYTF
>TRBV13|TRBJ1-1
CASSLARAAFF
>TRBV9|TRBJ2-3
CASSVPSGTDTQYF
>TRBV5-6|TRBJ1-5
CASSSGGWTREGQPQHF
>TRBV19|TRBJ1-6
CASSITPTGRSGSPLHF
>TRBV27|TRBJ2-1
CASSLSRYNEQFF
>TRBV19|TRBJ2-2
CASSINRVNTGELFF
>TRBV2|TRBJ2-5
CASSESYQETQYF
>TRBV23-1|TRBJ2-7
CASSPTGQSYEQYF
>TRBV5-1|TRBJ2-2
CASSLISGANTGELFF
>TRBV29-1|TRBJ1-1
CSVTVNTEAFF
>TRBV5-5|TRBJ1-2
CASSGGDGYNGYTF
>TRBV7-2|TRBJ2-2
CASSLTLAQTGELFF
>TRBV6-5|TRBJ2-3
CASSQRGGKGDTQYF
>TRBV2|TRBJ2-2
CASSEGPGQGDTGELFF
>TRBV2|TRBJ1-4
CASSEARGNNEKLFF
>TRBV27|TRBJ1-5
CASSFGGSQPQHF
>TRBV18|TRBJ1-1
CASSDQGHNTEAFF
>TRBV23-1|TRBJ1-4
CARGGFRTNEKLFF
>TRBV7-9|TRBJ2-1
CASSLTADSEQFF
>TRBV10-3|TRBJ2-2
CATRQGDTGELFF